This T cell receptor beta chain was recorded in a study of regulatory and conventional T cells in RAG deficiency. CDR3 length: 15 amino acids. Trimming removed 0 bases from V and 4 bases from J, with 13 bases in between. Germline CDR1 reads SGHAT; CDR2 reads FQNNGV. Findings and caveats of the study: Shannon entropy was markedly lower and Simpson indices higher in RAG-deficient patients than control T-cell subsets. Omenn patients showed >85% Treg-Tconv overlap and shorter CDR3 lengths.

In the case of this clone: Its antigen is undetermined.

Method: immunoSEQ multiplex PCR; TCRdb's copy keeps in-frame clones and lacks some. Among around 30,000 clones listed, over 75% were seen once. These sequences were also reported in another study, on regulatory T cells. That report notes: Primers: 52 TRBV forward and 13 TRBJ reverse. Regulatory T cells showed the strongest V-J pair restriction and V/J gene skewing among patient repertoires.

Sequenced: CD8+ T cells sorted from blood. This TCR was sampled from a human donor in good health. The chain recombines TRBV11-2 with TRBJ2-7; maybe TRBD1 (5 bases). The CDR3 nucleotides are TGTGCCAGCAGCTTAGAGGAAGGACAAAATTACGAGCAGTACTTC. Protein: CASSLEEGQNYEQYF.